The subject of this entry is one T cell receptor (beta chain). What antigen it recognizes has not been identified. A read error is possible here, since a much larger clone lies one base away. Libraries were constructed by PCR. Sequencing used an Illumina HiSeq 2500. Molecular barcoding was employed in the preparation of TCR libraries, with unique molecular identifiers being used to normalize TCRbeta repertoire quantification. Starting from the raw public reads, TCRdb applied fastp trimming at Q25, assembled clones with MiXCR and retained in-frame beta chains. Each entry merges the rows of one CDR3 protein and shows their most common DNA and genes. The sample contains approximately 240,000 distinct CDR3 sequences, 7.5% to 10% of them found a single time. The ten largest make up around 5% of the sample. The sample originates from a study of T-cell reconstitution after alpha-beta-depleted transplantation in children (dated by TCRdb to about 2016). Context from the whole study: T-cell immune reconstitution after TCRalphabeta/CD19-depleted allogeneic hematopoietic cell transplantation in children was quantitatively tracked in the study by means of TCR repertoire profiling.

Taken from cysteine to phenylalanine, the CDR3 has 14 residues. Only CDR3 DNA remains: 42 bases, in frame from the first base. From a lookup of the germline V gene (reference sequence), CDR1 and CDR2 are LNHNV and YYDKDF. The sequencing here drew on PBMCs from the stem cell graft donor, taken from the stem cell graft. The V and J genes are TRBV15 and TRBJ2-3; no D gene call is confident. The sequence came from a human donor who donated a stem cell graft to a child with SCID. This receptor carries the CDR3 CVTSRGGSADTQYF. The sequence in DNA is TGTGTCACCAGCAGAGGTGGTAGTGCAGATACGCAGTATTTT.